The next 27 T cell receptor beta chains were all read from a single sample in a study of breast tumors, draining lymph nodes, adjacent tissues. TCRdb reanalysed the multiplex PCR reads using MiXCR and keeps one entry per CDR3 protein. Of 130,000 or so distinct CDR3 sequences in the sample, about a fifth were seen once. Samples came from axillary lymph nodes draining the breast cancer. Material: axillary lymph node tissue. Every receptor here comes from a female donor with breast cancer. Some clones in this sample may be carry-over from other donors' samples.

Ten or more counts support this clonotype. The rearrangement uses TRBV7-2 and TRBJ2-6, with 7 nucleotides matching TRBD2. The CDR3 sequence is 19 residues long. Germline V CDR1 and CDR2: SGHTA, FQGNSA. J gave up 0 bases and V 1 base, and 9 bases lay outside the gene matches. The DNA of the CDR3 is TGTGCCAGCAGCTTAGGGCTAGCGGTCGTAATCTCTGGGGCCAACGTCCTGACTTTC. This translates into CASSLGLAVVISGANVLTF. The full variable domain, completed using reference TRBV7-2 and TRBJ2-6, is GAGVSQSPSNKVTEKGKDVELRCDPISGHTALYWYRQSLGQGLEFLIYFQGNSAPDKSGLPSDRFSAERTGGSVSTLTIQRTQQEDSAVYLCASSLGLAVVISGANVLTFGAGSRLTVL.

The sample holds a few counts of this clonotype. A much more abundant neighbour one base away suggests this may be a read error. The CDR3 carries no conserved terminal phenylalanine or tryptophan, so it likely arises from a read error. V is TRBV5-4 and J is TRBJ2-7, with 8 bases aligning to TRBD2. The germline gives CDR1 SGHNT, CDR2 YYREEE (reference sequence). The V and J ends lost 5 bases and 5 bases, in that order; junction bases with no gene match: 6. The CDR3 loop spans 13 amino acids. CDR3 amino acids: CASSREGSHEQYL. CDR3 nucleotide sequence: TGTGCCAGCAGTCGGGAGGGGTCCCACGAGCAGTACCTC.

The J gene is TRBJ1-1, the V gene TRBV19; tentative D call: TRBD1 (5 bases). Germline V gene lookup returns CDR1 LNHDA and CDR2 SQIVND (reference sequence). The CDR3 sequence is 13 residues long. Trimming pared 1 base from V and 4 bases from J, leaving 7 bases between. CDR3 loop: CASSIGGSTEAFF. The CDR3 DNA follows: TGTGCCAGTAGTATAGGGGGGAGCACTGAAGCTTTCTTT.

There are many counts of this clonotype. This chain connects TRBV30 to TRBJ2-6; D not certain. The V and J ends lost 2 bases and 4 bases respectively, with 6 bases between them. CDR1 is GTSNPN, CDR2 SVGIG, per germline (reference sequence). The CDR3 consists of 13 residues. In DNA form, the CDR3 reads TGTGCCTGGAGTTGGCGGGGGGCCAACGTCCTGACTTTC. It encodes CAWSWRGANVLTF.

This clonotype was recorded at least ten times. The chain joins TRBV7-9 to TRBJ2-2; D not certain. CDR3 length: 15 amino acids. Trimming shortened V by 2 bases and J by 1 base, and 8 bases separated the two germline ends. CDR1 and CDR2 from the germline V gene are SEHNR and FQNEAQ (reference sequence). CDR3 loop: CASSLIFGNTGELFF. For the CDR3, the DNA is TGTGCCAGCAGCTTAATTTTCGGGAACACCGGGGAGCTGTTTTTT.

The chain employs TRBV3-1 and TRBJ1-2, with unresolved D. The CDR3 length is 16 residues. V lost 3 bases and J 4 bases, leaving 18 bases between the germline ends. From germline, CDR1 is LGHDT and CDR2 YNNKEL (reference sequence). DNA for the CDR3: TGTGCCAGCAGCCAGGGAGCGGGCCAGGCTATCTATGGCTACACCTTC. Amino acid sequence: CASSQGAGQAIYGYTF.

This clonotype was detected ten times or more. The chain employs TRBV11-2 and TRBJ1-2; D unclear. Germline V gene data show CDR1 as SGHAT and CDR2 as FQNNGV. Trimming took 5 bases from V and 4 from J, leaving 14 bases between them. There are 14 residues in the CDR3. The CDR3 reads CASSPGPKAYGYTF. CDR3 in DNA: TGTGCCAGCAGCCCAGGACCGAAAGCCTATGGCTACACCTTC.

The DNA for the CDR3 is TGTGCCAGTAGTCCCCGACCTTACAGGGCTGGGTACGAGCAGTACTTC. Its translation is CASSPRPYRAGYEQYF. The chain employs TRBV19 and TRBJ2-7, with D tentatively TRBD1 (6 bases). Trimming removed 5 bases from V and 4 bases from J, with 21 bases in between. This CDR3 has 16 amino acids. CDR1 is LNHDA, CDR2 SQIVND, per germline (reference sequence).

This clonotype occurred a few times. This may be a read error: a much more frequent sequence differs by one nucleotide. The V and J genes are TRBV20-1 and TRBJ2-5; 12 bases match TRBD2. The length of the CDR3 is 15 residues. The germline gives CDR1 DFQATT, CDR2 SNEGSKA (reference sequence). CDR3 sequence (DNA): TGCAGTGCTAGGGGGGGACTAGCGGGCCCAGAGGCCCAGTACTTC. It encodes CSARGGLAGPEAQYF.

This clonotype was counted many times. The V gene is TRBV24-1, the J gene TRBJ2-5; D is possibly TRBD1 or TRBD2 (5 bases each). The CDR3 runs to 15 residues. Trimming removed 2 bases at V and 1 base at J, with 10 bases between. CDR1 KGHDR and CDR2 SFDVKD come from the germline V gene. The CDR3 bases are TGTGCCACCAGTGATTCCCGGGACGGCCAAGAGACCCAGTACTTC. It translates to CATSDSRDGQETQYF.

A note on this clonotype: A read error may explain this, as a much larger clone is one base away. The chain uses TRBV5-4 and TRBJ2-1, with TRBD2 matching 8 bases. Germline V gene sequence: CDR1 SGHNT, CDR2 YYREEE (reference sequence). This CDR3 is built from 14 residues. V lost 4 bases and J lost 9; bases outside the gene matches: 9. This CDR3 is CASSQSGRFSEQFF. In DNA form, the CDR3 reads TGTGCCAGCAGCCAGAGCGGGAGATTCAGTGAGCAGTTCTTC.

This clonotype was detected ten times or more. V usage is TRBV4-1 and J usage is TRBJ1-4; no definite D call. CDR1 is MGHRA and CDR2 is YSYEKL in the germline V gene. The CDR3 loop spans 15 amino acids. V lost 2 bases to trimming and J lost 7 bases, with 14 bases between them. CDR3 protein: CASSQNSPRSEKLFF. CDR3 coding DNA: TGCGCCAGCAGCCAAAACAGTCCGAGGAGTGAAAAACTGTTTTTT.

This clonotype showed up just a few times. The V and J genes are TRBV7-9 and TRBJ2-5, with 11 bases aligning to TRBD2. J was trimmed by 1 base and V by 5 bases; bases with no gene match: 15. The CDR3 covers 19 residues. Germline V CDR1 and CDR2: SEHNR, FQNEAQ (reference sequence). CDR3 in amino acids: CASSVSGTSGKGGQETQYF. Written as DNA, the CDR3 is TGTGCCAGCAGCGTATCCGGGACTAGCGGCAAAGGGGGCCAAGAGACCCAGTACTTC.

This clonotype was recorded a few times. This chain uses TRBV3-1 with TRBJ2-6; 7 nucleotides match TRBD1. Germline values: CDR1 LGHDT, CDR2 YNNKEL (reference sequence). The junction had 10 bases not matched to a gene; V was cut back by 4 bases and J by 4 bases. This CDR3 is built from 17 residues. CDR3 sequence: CASSRGTADSGANVLTF. The CDR3 DNA sequence: TGTGCCAGCAGCCGGGGGACAGCTGACTCCGGGGCCAACGTCCTGACTTTC.

This clonotype showed up many times. The genes are TRBV9 and TRBJ2-2; no clear D. Trimming pared 0 bases from V and 6 bases from J, leaving 6 bases between. The CDR3 is 13 amino acids. The V gene's germline CDR1 is SGDLS and CDR2 YYNGEE. CDR3 sequence: CASSVGVAGELFF. The CDR3 DNA reads as TGTGCCAGCAGCGTAGGGGTTGCCGGGGAGCTGTTTTTT.

Details on this clonotype: A much bigger clone sits one base away, suggesting this may be a read error. No conserved phenylalanine or tryptophan ends this CDR3, so it is likely a read error. The chain employs TRBV6-1 and TRBJ2-7, with 8 bases lining up with TRBD1. The CDR3 is 14 residues long. V shed 6 bases, J shed 6 bases, and the junction held 10 bases outside the gene matches. The germline V gene has CDR1 MNHNS and CDR2 SASEGT. The CDR3 protein is CASRIQGQVGEQYS. In DNA, the CDR3 is TGTGCCAGCAGAATTCAGGGACAGGTTGGCGAGCAGTACTCC.

This clonotype was detected ten times or more. V gene TRBV20-1 combines with J gene TRBJ2-1; 8 positions agree with TRBD2. The CDR3 has 17 residues. CDR1 is DFQATT and CDR2 is SNEGSKA in the germline V gene (reference sequence). The J segment lost 1 base and the V segment lost 3 bases, leaving 11 bases of the junction unmatched. In DNA form, the CDR3 reads TGCAGTGCTAGCACAAATCTAGCGGGTTTTTCCTACAATGAGCAGTTCTTC. Translating gives CSASTNLAGFSYNEQFF.

This clonotype showed up many times. The chain recombines TRBV20-1 with TRBJ2-3; no clear D gene. CDR1 is DFQATT, CDR2 SNEGSKA, per germline (reference sequence). This CDR3 has 12 residues. Trimming left V 4 bases short and J 1 base short, with 6 bases between. As DNA, the CDR3 is TGCAGTGCTATCCTTCGCACAGATACGCAGTATTTT. As protein: CSAILRTDTQYF.

On this clonotype: A much larger clone differs by one base, so this may be a read error. This rearrangement joins TRBV29-1 to TRBJ2-5; 14 nucleotides line up with TRBD2. The J segment lost 7 bases and the V segment lost 7 bases, leaving 8 bases of the junction unmatched. The germline CDR1 and CDR2 sequences are SQVTM and ANQGSEA. The CDR3 has 14 residues. As DNA, the CDR3 is TGCAGCGCCGGGACTAGCGGGGGTGGTGGGACCCAGTACTTC. This gives the protein CSAGTSGGGGTQYF.

This chain connects TRBV6-5 to TRBJ2-1; the match to TRBD1 covers 8 bases. Germline loops: CDR1 MNHEY, CDR2 SVGAGI. J was trimmed by 8 bases and V by 4 bases; bases with no gene match: 7. The CDR3 covers 14 residues. In DNA, the CDR3 is TGTGCCAGCAGTTCTGCCAGGGGGCGGGATGAGCAGTTCTTC. Residues: CASSSARGRDEQFF.

V and J are TRBV5-6 and TRBJ2-7; TRBD1 aligns across 9 bases. V shed 1 base and J 9 bases; nucleotides not matched to a gene: 11. The CDR3 has 15 amino acids. The V gene's germline CDR1 is SGHDT and CDR2 YYEEEE. CDR3 amino acids: CASSLRDRAGFGQYF. CDR3 coding DNA: TGTGCCAGCAGCTTGCGGGACAGGGCAGGCTTTGGGCAGTACTTC.

This clonotype was seen repeatedly, ten times or more. This chain uses TRBV6-1 with TRBJ1-2; D may be TRBD1 (5 bases). Looked up from germline, CDR1 is MNHNS and CDR2 is SASEGT. The CDR3 is made up of 14 amino acids. V was trimmed by 0 bases and J by 5 bases, leaving 10 bases between them. The CDR3 DNA is TGTGCCAGCAGTGAAGCGGTCAGGGTTTATGGCTACACCTTC. This sequence encodes CASSEAVRVYGYTF.

In this sample, this clonotype turned up many times. This rearrangement joins TRBV30 to TRBJ2-7, with 9 nucleotides matching TRBD1. Germline CDR1 reads GTSNPN; CDR2 reads SVGIG (reference sequence). The V and J ends lost 1 base and 5 bases, in that order; junction bases with no gene match: 9. CDR3 length equals 15 residues. The CDR3 region has the DNA TGTGCCTGGAGTGAGGGGGACAGGGTGGGGGACGAGCAGTACTTC. It is translated as CAWSEGDRVGDEQYF.

This clonotype was observed many times. The V and J genes are TRBV4-2 and TRBJ2-5; tentative D call: TRBD2 (6 bases). The CDR3 is 15 amino acids. V lost 1 base and J 2 bases, leaving 11 bases between the germline ends. CDR1 is LGHNA and CDR2 is YNFKEQ in the germline V gene. As DNA, the CDR3 is TGTGCCAGCAGCCAAGTGGGGGGTTTTCAAGAGACCCAGTACTTC. As protein: CASSQVGGFQETQYF.

As concerns this clonotype: A much larger clone differs by one base, so this may be a read error. In nucleotides, the CDR3 is TGCGCCAGCAGCTTGCGTGAGGATCAGCACCAGCATTTT. Protein product: CASSLREDQHQHF. J is TRBJ1-5 and V is TRBV5-1; D is unresolved. Germline V gives CDR1 SGHRS, CDR2 YFSETQ. This CDR3 spans 13 amino acids.

This clonotype was recorded at least ten times. This chain joins TRBV4-2 and TRBJ2-7; 13 nucleotides align to TRBD2. Trimming removed 3 bases from V and 5 bases from J; junction bases left unmatched: 4. The germline gives CDR1 LGHNA, CDR2 YNFKEQ. This CDR3 is 15 amino acids long. CDR3 sequence (DNA): TGTGCCAGCAGCCAGCCCGGACTAGCGGGAGACGAGCAGTACTTC. Protein sequence: CASSQPGLAGDEQYF.

This clonotype was seen at least ten times. The rearrangement uses TRBV7-8 and TRBJ2-7; 9 nucleotides agree with TRBD2. Germline V CDR1 and CDR2: SGHVS, FQNEAQ. Losses at the gene ends were 2 bases for V and 6 bases for J; bases not matched to a gene: 8. The CDR3 spans 15 residues. The DNA for the CDR3 is TGTGCCAGCAGCTTATCAGGCGGGAGGGCCTTCGAGCAGTACTTC. It yields the protein CASSLSGGRAFEQYF.